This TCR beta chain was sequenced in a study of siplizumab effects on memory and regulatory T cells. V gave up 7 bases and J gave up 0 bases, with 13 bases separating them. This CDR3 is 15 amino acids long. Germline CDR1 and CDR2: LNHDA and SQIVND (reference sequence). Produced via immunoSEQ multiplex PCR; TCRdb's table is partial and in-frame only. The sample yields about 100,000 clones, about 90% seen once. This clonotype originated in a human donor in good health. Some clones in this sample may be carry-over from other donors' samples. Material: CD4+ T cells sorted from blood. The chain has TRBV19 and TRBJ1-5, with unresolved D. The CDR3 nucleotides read TGTGCCAGTACCCAACGGGTAGATAGCAATCAGCCCCAGCATTTT. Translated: CASTQRVDSNQPQHF.